The clone carrying this T cell receptor beta chain was found many times. Its antigen is undetermined. The junction shows a germline mismatch at one end, possibly a read error. The data were obtained in a study of CD8 T cells in ankylosing spondylitis. Study-wide points: Disease-linked clones bore a CD8+ phenotype, appearing relatively rarely in peripheral blood. A number of the motif variants had already been described in reactive arthritis synovial fluid and blood. About 8 highly homologous variants formed a TCR beta motif that appeared characteristic of ankylosing spondylitis blood. Matched ankylosing spondylitis synovial fluid reportedly contained a significantly enriched population of disease-linked clones.

This CDR3 region has 13 residues. CDR1 and CDR2 from the germline V gene are SGHTA and FQGNSA. Preparation of TCR beta libraries was done by quantitative 5'-RACE with molecular barcodes. One entry per CDR3 protein results from TCRdb running MiXCR on the 5' RACE reads. Seen here are 200,000 to 250,000 distinct CDR3 sequences, around 17% observed once, and the top ten hold more than 40%. The receptor was derived from a male donor with ankylosing spondylitis. This chain connects TRBV7-2 to TRBJ2-1, with no clear D. The sample consisted of blood, either unsorted or a sorted T cell fraction (not recorded which). The CDR3 region has the DNA TGTGCAAGCACCAGAATCTCCTACAATGAGCAGTTCTTC. Protein sequence: CASTRISYNEQFF.